This TCR beta chain was profiled in a study of shared clonotypes between healthy human individuals. Overall study results and limits: Blood was the only sampled material, and tissue repertoires likely differ. All-four-donor shared clonotypes had higher generation probabilities than non-shared clonotypes did.

For this clone: Its antigen is unknown.

The ends were cut back, 2 bases at V and 2 bases at J, with 9 bases in the middle. Looked up from germline, CDR1 is MNHEY and CDR2 is SVGAGI. This CDR3 has 15 amino acids. Produced via immunoSEQ multiplex PCR; TCRdb's table is partial and in-frame only. Of a few hundred thousand clones listed, 90% to 97% were seen once; the top ten hold around 0.3%. The V and J genes are TRBV6-5 and TRBJ2-2; D uncertain. Sequences were obtained from memory CD8+ T cells sorted from blood. Indicated subset: CD45RO+ cells pooled with CCR7-negative TemRA cells. The source of this sequence is a man younger than 45 in good health. As DNA, the CDR3 is TGTGCCAGCAGTTACGCCGTCCAAAACACCGGGGAGCTGTTTTTT. This gives the protein CASSYAVQNTGELFF.